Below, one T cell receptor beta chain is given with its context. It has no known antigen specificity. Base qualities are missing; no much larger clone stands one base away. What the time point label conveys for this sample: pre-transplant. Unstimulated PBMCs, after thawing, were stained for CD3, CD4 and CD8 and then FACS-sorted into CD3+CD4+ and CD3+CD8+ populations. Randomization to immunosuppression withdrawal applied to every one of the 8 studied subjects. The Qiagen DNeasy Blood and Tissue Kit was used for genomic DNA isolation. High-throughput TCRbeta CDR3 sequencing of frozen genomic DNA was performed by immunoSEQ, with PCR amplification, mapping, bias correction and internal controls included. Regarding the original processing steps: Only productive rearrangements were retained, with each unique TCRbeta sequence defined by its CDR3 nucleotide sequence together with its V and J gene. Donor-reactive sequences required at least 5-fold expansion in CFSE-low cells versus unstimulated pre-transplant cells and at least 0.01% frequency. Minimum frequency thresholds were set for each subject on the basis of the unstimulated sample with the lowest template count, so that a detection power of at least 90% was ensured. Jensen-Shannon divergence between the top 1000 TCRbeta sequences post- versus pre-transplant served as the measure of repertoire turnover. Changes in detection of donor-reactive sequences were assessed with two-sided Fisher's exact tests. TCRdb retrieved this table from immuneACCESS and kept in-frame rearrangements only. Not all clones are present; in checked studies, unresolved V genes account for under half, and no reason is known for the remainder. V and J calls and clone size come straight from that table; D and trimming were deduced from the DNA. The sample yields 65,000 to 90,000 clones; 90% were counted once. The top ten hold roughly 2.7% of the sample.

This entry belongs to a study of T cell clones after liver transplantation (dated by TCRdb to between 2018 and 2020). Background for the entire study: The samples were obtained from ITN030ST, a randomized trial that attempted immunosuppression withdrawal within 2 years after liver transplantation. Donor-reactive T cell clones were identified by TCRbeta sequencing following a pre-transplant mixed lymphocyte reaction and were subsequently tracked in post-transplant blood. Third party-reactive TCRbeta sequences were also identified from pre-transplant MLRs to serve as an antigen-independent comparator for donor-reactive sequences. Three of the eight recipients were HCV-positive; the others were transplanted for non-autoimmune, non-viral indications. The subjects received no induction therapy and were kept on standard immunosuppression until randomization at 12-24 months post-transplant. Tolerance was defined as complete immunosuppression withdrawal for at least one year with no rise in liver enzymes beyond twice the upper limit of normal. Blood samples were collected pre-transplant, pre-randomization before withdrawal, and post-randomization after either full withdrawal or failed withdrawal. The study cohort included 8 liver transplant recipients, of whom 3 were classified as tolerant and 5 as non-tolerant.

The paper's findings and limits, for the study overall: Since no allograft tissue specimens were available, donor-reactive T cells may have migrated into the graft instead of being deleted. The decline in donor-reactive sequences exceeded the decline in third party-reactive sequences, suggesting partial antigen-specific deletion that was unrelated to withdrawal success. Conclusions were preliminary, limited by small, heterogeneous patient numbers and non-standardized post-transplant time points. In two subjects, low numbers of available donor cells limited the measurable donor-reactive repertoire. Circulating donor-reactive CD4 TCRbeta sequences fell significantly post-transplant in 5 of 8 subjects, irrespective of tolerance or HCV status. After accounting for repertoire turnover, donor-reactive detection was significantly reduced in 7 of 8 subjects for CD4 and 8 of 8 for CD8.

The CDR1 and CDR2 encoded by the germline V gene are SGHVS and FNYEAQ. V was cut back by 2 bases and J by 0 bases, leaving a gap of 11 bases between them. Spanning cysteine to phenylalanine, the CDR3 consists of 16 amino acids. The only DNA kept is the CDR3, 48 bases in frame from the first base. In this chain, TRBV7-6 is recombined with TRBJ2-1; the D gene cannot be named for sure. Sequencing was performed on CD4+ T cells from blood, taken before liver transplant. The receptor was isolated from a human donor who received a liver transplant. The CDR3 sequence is CASSLRATSSYNEQFF. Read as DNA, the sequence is TGTGCCAGCAGCTTAAGGGCGACAAGCTCCTACAATGAGCAGTTCTTC.